A selection of T cell receptor beta chains follows, all from one sample in a study of T cells in localized non-small cell lung cancer. The table came from immunoSEQ multiplex PCR; TCRdb's copy has only in-frame clones and leaves some out. Of under 2,000 clones listed, 20% are singletons. This specimen consisted of normal lung tissue next to the tumor, obtained before any cancer treatment. All receptors derive from a man aged 35-75 years with stage III lung adenocarcinoma. Both conserved end residues are part of each CDR3. A D gene is named only where the DNA matches it firmly. Size values are once, few and many counts, or a class for expanded clones, and some rows have none.

V	J	D	length	size	DNA	CDR3
TRBV11-3	TRBJ2-5	-	14	medium-sized	TGTGCCAGCAGCTTAGGTGGGGTCCGGGAGACCCAGTACTTC	CASSLGGVRETQYF
TRBV6-8	TRBJ1-1	TRBD1	15	-	TGTGCCAGCATTCCCCCGGGACAGGGCATCACTGAAGCTTTCTTT	CASIPPGQGITEAFF
TRBV11-3	TRBJ1-3	-	16	-	TGTGCCAGCAGCTTAGAAGGGGGATGGGCTGGAAACACCATATATTTT	CASSLEGGWAGNTIYF
TRBV6-8	TRBJ2-2	-	16	-	TGTGCCAGCAGCGCAGGGAGGTTCCCGAACACCGGGGAGCTGTTTTTT	CASSAGRFPNTGELFF
TRBV6-8	TRBJ1-2	TRBD1	15	few	TGTGCCAGCAGTTACGGGAAAGGACAGGGGAATGGCTACACCTTC	CASSYGKGQGNGYTF
TRBV19	TRBJ1-5	-	14	-	TGTGCCAGTAGTATATTCTGGGGCAATCAGCCCCAGCATTTT	CASSIFWGNQPQHF
TRBV18	TRBJ2-5	-	12	few	TGTGCCTGCACGGGGACGGGGGAGACCCAGTACTTC	CACTGTGETQYF
TRBV18	TRBJ2-7	-	14	-	TGTGCCAGCTCACCAATTTCAGGGAATTACGAGCAGTACTTC	CASSPISGNYEQYF
TRBV30	TRBJ1-3	-	15	-	TGTGCCTGGAGTGTACAGGGAACACAAGGAAACACCATATATTTT	CAWSVQGTQGNTIYF
TRBV10-3	TRBJ1-1	TRBD1	17	-	TGTGCCATCAGTGAGTCTGGGACAGGGGCGCTGGGCACTGAAGCTTTCTTT	CAISESGTGALGTEAFF
TRBV6-8	TRBJ2-2	TRBD1	16	large	TGTGCCAGTAGACAGGGAAGTCCCGCGAACACCGGGGAGCTGTTTTTT	CASRQGSPANTGELFF
TRBV11-3	TRBJ1-2	-	15	medium-sized	TGTGCCAGCAGCTCCGAACAGGGAAGGGGCTATGGCTACACCTTC	CASSSEQGRGYGYTF
TRBV12-5	TRBJ2-3	TRBD1	14	-	TGTGCTAGTGGCCCGGGACAGACCACAGATACGCAGTATTTT	CASGPGQTTDTQYF
TRBV18	TRBJ1-5	-	18	-	TGTGCCAGCTCACATCCCCAGGGTAGGGTGTTTGACAATCAGCCCCAGCATTTT	CASSHPQGRVFDNQPQHF
TRBV11-3	TRBJ2-1	-	16	-	TGTGCCAGCAGCTTAGTTATGTGGAGTAGGAACAATGAGCAGTTCTTC	CASSLVMWSRNNEQFF
TRBV9	TRBJ1-1	TRBD1	15	few	TGTGCCAGCAGGGGTTGGACAGGGTTCACCACTGAAGCTTTCTTT	CASRGWTGFTTEAFF
TRBV11-3	TRBJ1-6	-	16	many	TGTGCCAGCAGCTTAGGGGCGGGATTCTATAATTCACCCCTCCACTTT	CASSLGAGFYNSPLHF
TRBV12-5	TRBJ1-3	-	17	-	TGTGCTAGTGGTTTGGTGGGGGGCATTCACTCTGGAAACACCATATATTTT	CASGLVGGIHSGNTIYF
TRBV14	TRBJ2-1	-	14	few	TGTGCCAGCAGCCAAGGTACATACTACAATGAGCAGTTCTTC	CASSQGTYYNEQFF
TRBV11-3	TRBJ2-5	-	14	few	TGTGCCAGCCGACGGGAGATGGGGGGCAGGGCCCAGTACTTC	CASRREMGGRAQYF
TRBV5-1	TRBJ1-5	-	15	once	TGCGCCAGCAGCCCCCGGGGGGGTACGGATCAGCCCCAGCATTTT	CASSPRGGTDQPQHF
TRBV28	TRBJ1-1	TRBD1	14	few	TGTGCCAGCAGCGATACAGGGGGCGCGTTTGAAGCTTTCTTT	CASSDTGGAFEAFF
TRBV6-8	TRBJ2-7	TRBD1	13	-	TGTGCCATCTGGGACAGAGGGACCTACGAGCAGTACTTC	CAIWDRGTYEQYF
TRBV6-8	TRBJ2-1	-	15	few	TGTGCCATCAGCGATAACAAAGGGAAAGACAATGAGCAGTTCTTC	CAISDNKGKDNEQFF
TRBV29-1	TRBJ1-2	-	13	few	TGCAGCGTTAGGAGCGAGACGGATTCTGGCTACACCTTC	CSVRSETDSGYTF
TRBV11-3	TRBJ2-1	TRBD2	17	medium-sized	TGTGCCAGCAGCCTCATTAATAGTCGGGGGACTAACAATGAGCAGTTCTTC	CASSLINSRGTNNEQFF
TRBV19	TRBJ1-6	-	15	few	TGTGCCAGTAGTAGACCAGGGGCAGTTAATTCACCCCTCCACTTT	CASSRPGAVNSPLHF
TRBV27	TRBJ2-3	-	16	-	TGTGCCAGCAGTCACAGGACTTCCACTGGGCAGGATACGCAGTATTTT	CASSHRTSTGQDTQYF
TRBV19	TRBJ1-2	-	13	-	TGTGCCAGTAGTATCGAGACAGGCTATGGCTACACCTTC	CASSIETGYGYTF
TRBV19	TRBJ1-1	-	12	-	TGTGCCAGTAGTATATTCCCCACTGAAGCTTTCTTT	CASSIFPTEAFF
TRBV28	TRBJ1-2	TRBD1	14	-	TGTGCCAGCAGTTTAGAACAGGGGAATCTTGGCTACACCTTC	CASSLEQGNLGYTF
TRBV18	TRBJ2-2	-	15	-	TGTGCCAGCTCGCGACCCCGGGAGCGCTCCGGGGAGCTGTTTTTT	CASSRPRERSGELFF
TRBV6-8	TRBJ1-2	-	14	medium-sized	TGTGCCAGCAGCTCCCAGGGAGGTGACTATGGCTACACCTTC	CASSSQGGDYGYTF
TRBV28	TRBJ1-2	-	13	-	TGTGCCAGCAGTTTAGGGCAGTCAATAGGCTACACCTTC	CASSLGQSIGYTF
TRBV6-8	TRBJ1-2	-	17	medium-sized	TGTGCCAGCAGTTACTCGGGCTTTGTCGGCAGGGGAGACGGCTACACCTTC	CASSYSGFVGRGDGYTF
TRBV5-1	TRBJ2-3	TRBD2	16	-	TGCGCCAGCAGCTTGGTGAGCGGGGGGCCCACAGATACGCAGTATTTT	CASSLVSGGPTDTQYF
TRBV6-8	TRBJ2-7	-	14	few	TGTGCCAGCAGGAGGGTGACAGGCGCGCGGGAGCAGTACTTC	CASRRVTGAREQYF
TRBV23-1	TRBJ2-5	-	13	-	TGCGCCAGCAGCTTGTGGGGCACGGAGACCCAGTACTTC	CASSLWGTETQYF
TRBV11-3	TRBJ2-3	TRBD2	15	medium-sized	TGTGCCAGCAGCTTAGGACTAGCGGGGGCCGATACGCAGTATTTT	CASSLGLAGADTQYF
TRBV6-8	TRBJ1-1	TRBD1	14	large	TGTGCCAGCAGTTTCCGAAACAGGGGCACTGAAGCTTTCTTT	CASSFRNRGTEAFF
TRBV6-8	TRBJ2-4	-	16	medium-sized	TGTGCCAGCAGTTACGGAGGGTGGAAGGGCAAAAACATTCAGTACTTC	CASSYGGWKGKNIQYF
TRBV11-3	TRBJ2-1	TRBD1	15	-	TGTGCCAGCAGCAAGGACAGGGGCTCCTACAATGAGCAGTTCTTC	CASSKDRGSYNEQFF
TRBV19	TRBJ1-2	-	17	-	TGTGCCAGTACCCGAAGGGGGGCAGATGCTGCTACCTATGGCTACACCTTC	CASTRRGADAATYGYTF
TRBV11-3	TRBJ2-3	-	17	few	TGTGCCAGCAGCCTTAGGTGGAGGGAGCGGGGCACAGATACGCAGTATTTT	CASSLRWRERGTDTQYF
TRBV11-3	TRBJ2-1	TRBD1	15	-	TGTGCCAGCACCCAGGGACAGAGCTCCTACAATGAGCAGTTCTTC	CASTQGQSSYNEQFF
TRBV6-8	TRBJ1-2	TRBD1	13	few	TGTGCCAGCGGGGACAGGGAAGACTATGGCTACACCTTC	CASGDREDYGYTF
TRBV9	TRBJ1-1	-	13	-	TGTGCCAGCAGCGTAGCACAAAACACTGAAGCTTTCTTT	CASSVAQNTEAFF
TRBV10-3	TRBJ2-5	TRBD1	14	few	TGTGCCATCAGTGAGGGGGGACAGGTAGAGACCCAGTACTTC	CAISEGGQVETQYF
TRBV6-8	TRBJ2-5	TRBD2	17	medium-sized	TGTGCCAGCAGTTACTCAATAGCGGGGGCCGATGGGGAGACCCAGTACTTC	CASSYSIAGADGETQYF
TRBV11-3	TRBJ2-5	TRBD1	14	-	TGTGCCAGCGGAACGGGACAGAAACAAGAGACCCAGTACTTC	CASGTGQKQETQYF
TRBV25-1	TRBJ2-1	TRBD1	16	-	TGTGCCAGCAGTGACCCGACAGGGCCCTCAGGGAATGAGCAGTTCTTC	CASSDPTGPSGNEQFF
TRBV23-1	TRBJ2-5	TRBD1	17	-	TGCGCCAGCAGCCTAGGCCCGGGACAGGACCCTCCGGCGACCCAGTACTTC	CASSLGPGQDPPATQYF
TRBV19	TRBJ1-1	-	16	few	TGTGCCAGTAGCGTATTAACCCCGACCAGGCGCACTGAAGCTTTCTTT	CASSVLTPTRRTEAFF
TRBV9	TRBJ1-1	-	14	-	TGTGCCAGCTCCGGTGCAGAGCACCGTTTTGAAGCTTTCTTT	CASSGAEHRFEAFF
TRBV5-1	TRBJ2-3	TRBD2	14	-	TGCGCCAGCAGCGATCTAGCGGTCACAGATACGCAGTATTTT	CASSDLAVTDTQYF